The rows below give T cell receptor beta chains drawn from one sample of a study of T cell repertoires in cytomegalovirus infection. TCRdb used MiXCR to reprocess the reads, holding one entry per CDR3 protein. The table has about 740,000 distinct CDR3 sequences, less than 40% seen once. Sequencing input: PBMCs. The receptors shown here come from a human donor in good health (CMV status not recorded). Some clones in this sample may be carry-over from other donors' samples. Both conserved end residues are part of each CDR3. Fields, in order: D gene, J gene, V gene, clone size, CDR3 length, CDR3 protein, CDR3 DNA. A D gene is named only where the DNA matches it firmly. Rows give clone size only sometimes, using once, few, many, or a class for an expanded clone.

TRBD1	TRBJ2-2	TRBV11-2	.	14	CASSHTGVPGELFF	TGTGCCAGCAGCCATACAGGGGTTCCCGGGGAGCTGTTTTTT
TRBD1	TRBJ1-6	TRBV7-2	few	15	CASSLDQGARSPLHF	TGTGCCAGCAGCTTAGACCAGGGGGCGAGATCACCCCTCCACTTT
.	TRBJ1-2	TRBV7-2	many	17	CASSSTSSGPSNYGYTF	TGTGCCAGCAGCTCAACTTCCAGCGGGCCGAGTAACTATGGCTACACCTTC
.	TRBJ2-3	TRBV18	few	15	CASSPFLQGADTQYF	TGTGCCAGCTCACCATTCCTGCAAGGGGCAGATACGCAGTATTTT
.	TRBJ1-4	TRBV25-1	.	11	CASTPSRKLFF	TGTGCCAGCACTCCGTCTCGGAAACTGTTTTTT
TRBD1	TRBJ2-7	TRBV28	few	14	CASSPGQSTYEQYF	TGTGCCAGCAGCCCGGGACAGTCAACCTACGAGCAGTACTTC
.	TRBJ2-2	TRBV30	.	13	CAWETAGTGELFF	TGTGCCTGGGAGACAGCGGGCACCGGGGAGCTGTTTTTT
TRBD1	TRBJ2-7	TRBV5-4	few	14	CASSLSDRAGEQYF	TGTGCCAGCAGCTTGTCAGACAGGGCCGGCGAGCAGTACTTC
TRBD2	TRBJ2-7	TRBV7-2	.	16	CASSLSPASGRGEQYF	TGTGCCAGCAGCTTATCACCGGCTAGCGGGAGGGGGGAGCAGTACTTC
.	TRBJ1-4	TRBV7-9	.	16	CASSLGTQGRREKLFF	TGTGCCAGCAGCTTAGGGACACAAGGAAGAAGAGAAAAACTGTTTTTT
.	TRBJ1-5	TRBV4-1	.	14	CASSQDGGAGPQHF	TGCGCCAGCAGCCAAGATGGGGGTGCTGGGCCCCAGCATTTT
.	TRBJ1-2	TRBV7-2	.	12	CASSLLSRGYTF	TGTGCCAGCAGCTTACTTAGTAGGGGCTACACCTTC
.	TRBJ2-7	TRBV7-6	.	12	CASSITVDEQYF	TGTGCCAGCAGCATAACCGTAGACGAGCAGTACTTC
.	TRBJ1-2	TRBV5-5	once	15	CASSLTATAWNGYTF	TGTGCCAGCAGCTTAACGGCAACAGCTTGGAATGGCTACACCTTC
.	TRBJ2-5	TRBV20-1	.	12	CSAKVQQETQYF	TGCAGTGCTAAAGTGCAGCAAGAGACCCAGTACTTC
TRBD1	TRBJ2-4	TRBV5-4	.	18	CASSSRTGEKEPRYIQYF	TGTGCCAGCAGCTCTAGGACAGGGGAAAAAGAGCCCCGGTACATTCAGTACTTC
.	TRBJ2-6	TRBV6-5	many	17	CASSYGGPSSGANVLTF	TGTGCCAGCAGTTACGGGGGGCCTAGCTCTGGGGCCAACGTCCTGACTTTC
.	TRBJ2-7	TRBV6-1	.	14	CASREGGHSYEQYF	TGTGCCAGCAGAGAGGGGGGGCACTCCTACGAGCAGTACTTC
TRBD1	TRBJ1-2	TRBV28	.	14	CASSLLDRSYGYTF	TGTGCCAGCAGTTTATTGGACAGGAGCTATGGCTACACCTTC
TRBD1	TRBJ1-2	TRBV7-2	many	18	CASSSFTYDRGLNYGYTF	TGTGCCAGCAGCTCCTTTACCTATGACAGGGGCCTTAACTATGGCTACACCTTC
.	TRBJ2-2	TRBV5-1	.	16	CASSLNGGPNTGELFF	TGCGCCAGCAGCTTGAACGGGGGGCCGAACACCGGGGAGCTGTTTTTT
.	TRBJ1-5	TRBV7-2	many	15	CASSLRTLGIEPQHF	TGTGCCAGCAGCTTAAGGACTTTGGGGATTGAGCCCCAGCATTTT
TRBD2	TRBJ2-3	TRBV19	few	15	CASKLAGSSTDTQYF	TGTGCCAGTAAACTAGCGGGATCCAGCACAGATACGCAGTATTTT
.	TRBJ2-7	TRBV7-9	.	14	CASSLEGPPYEQYF	TGTGCCAGCAGCTTAGAGGGTCCTCCCTACGAGCAGTACTTC
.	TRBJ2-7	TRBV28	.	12	CASLSDSYEQYF	TGTGCCAGTCTCAGCGACTCCTACGAGCAGTACTTC